Following are 9 T cell receptor beta chains from one sample sequenced in a study of cytomegalovirus exposure and HLA in healthy donors (dated by TCRdb to about 2017). The method behind the library was the immunoSEQ multiplex PCR assay. As stored in TCRdb, this immuneACCESS dataset retains in-frame rearrangements with V and J assigned. A fraction of the clones does not appear; measured against another copy, unresolved V genes explain less than half of the discrepancy, and the remainder lacks a known reason. Recorded for this sample are 120,000 to 150,000 clones; 70% to 90% of them occurred a single time. Approximately 8% of the sample is taken by the ten largest. Sequencing was performed on PBMCs. The receptors were gathered from a woman under 30 in good health and CMV-seropositive.

This chain links TRBV9 with TRBJ2-7, with D possibly TRBD1 on 5 matching bases. CDR1 is SGDLS, CDR2 YYNGEE, per germline. V dropped 0 bases and J dropped 5 bases, with 15 bases sitting between them. The CDR3 runs 15 residues. As DNA, the CDR3 is TGTGCCAGCAGCGTAGGGCAGGGTGCGGTCGACGAGCAGTACTTC. Its protein is CASSVGQGAVDEQYF. The full variable domain, its missing parts supplied by reference TRBV9 and TRBJ2-7, is DSGVTQTPKHLITATGQRVTLRCSPRSGDLSVYWYQQSLDQGLQFLIQYYNGEERAKGNILERFSAQQFPDLHSELNLSSLELGDSALYFCASSVGQGAVDEQYFGPGTRLTVT.

V usage is TRBV7-9 and J usage is TRBJ1-2, with a possible D match to TRBD1 (6 bases). Trimming removed 1 base from V and 2 bases from J, with 11 bases in between. The CDR3 runs to 15 residues. The germline gives CDR1 SEHNR, CDR2 FQNEAQ (reference sequence). The CDR3 region has the DNA TGTGCCAGCAGCTTAGAGGTGGGGGCCAACTATGGCTACACCTTC. Translated: CASSLEVGANYGYTF.

The genes are TRBV6-1 and TRBJ2-7, with D tentatively TRBD1 (6 bases). V gave up 4 bases and J gave up 6 bases, with 13 bases separating them. The CDR3 extends over 13 amino acids. Germline V gives CDR1 MNHNS, CDR2 SASEGT. The CDR3 region is CASSGPRGGEQYF. The CDR3 DNA reads as TGTGCCAGCAGTGGCCCGCGAGGGGGCGAGCAGTACTTC.

This chain uses TRBV28 with TRBJ1-5, with 8 bases identical to TRBD1. Germline CDR1 and CDR2: MDHEN and SYDVKM. There are 15 residues in the CDR3. With V trimmed by 6 bases and J by 2 bases, 6 bases remained unmatched. The CDR3 DNA reads as TGTGCCAGCAGCCTGGACAGGGCGGGCAATCAGCCCCAGCATTTT. It translates to CASSLDRAGNQPQHF.

The chain has TRBV28 and TRBJ1-3; TRBD1 might be the D (6 bases). Germline CDR1 reads MDHEN; CDR2 reads SYDVKM. Trimming removed 6 bases from V and 4 bases from J, with 19 bases in between. The CDR3 totals 16 residues. The CDR3 bases are TGTGCCAGCAGCGACCCGGGGGGCGCGAAGGGAAACACCATATATTTT. Translating it yields CASSDPGGAKGNTIYF. The full variable domain, with the rest looked up from reference TRBV28 and TRBJ1-3, is DVKVTQSSRYLVKRTGEKVFLECVQDMDHENMFWYRQDPGLGLRLIYFSYDVKMKEKGDIPEGYSVSREKKERFSLILESASTNQTSMYLCASSDPGGAKGNTIYFGEGSWLTVV.

J is TRBJ2-7 and V is TRBV6-5; D is uncertain. Germline CDR1 is MNHEY and CDR2 is SVGAGI. With 2 bases removed from V and 2 bases from J, the gap between germline ends came to 10 bases. This CDR3 is 14 amino acids long. In DNA form, the CDR3 reads TGTGCCAGCAGTTACCACCAACTCCCCTACGAGCAGTACTTC. Translated: CASSYHQLPYEQYF.

J is TRBJ1-5 and V is TRBV18, with D possibly being TRBD1 (6 bases). V lost 2 bases and J 7 bases, leaving 15 bases between the germline ends. Germline V gene data show CDR1 as KGHSH and CDR2 as LQKENI. The CDR3 loop spans 15 amino acids. The CDR3 DNA is TGTGCCAGCTCACCAAGCCAGGGGTCGGGGCAGCCCCAGCATTTT. The encoded protein is CASSPSQGSGQPQHF.

The chain has TRBV29-1 and TRBJ2-5; no definite D call. Germline V gives CDR1 SQVTM, CDR2 ANQGSEA. This CDR3 comprises 12 residues. V dropped 1 base and J dropped 5 bases, with 8 bases sitting between them. The DNA for the CDR3 is TGCAGCGTTGAAGCCCAGAGGGAGACCCAGTACTTC. Translation: CSVEAQRETQYF. Supplemented by reference TRBV29-1 and TRBJ2-5, the full variable domain reads SAVISQKPSRDICQRGTSLTIQCQVDSQVTMMFWYRQQPGQSLTLIATANQGSEATYESGFVIDKFPISRPNLTFSTLTVSNMSPEDSSIYLCSVEAQRETQYFGPGTRLLVL.

The chain joins TRBV29-1 to TRBJ1-2; 7 positions match TRBD1. The J segment lost 6 bases and the V segment lost 7 bases, leaving 26 bases of the junction unmatched. The CDR3 loop spans 18 amino acids. Germline V gene lookup returns CDR1 SQVTM and CDR2 ANQGSEA. CDR3 coding DNA: TGCAGCGATCGTTTGGGTTGGGTGGAGGGGGCGGATTTCGATGGCTACACCTTC. Amino acids: CSDRLGWVEGADFDGYTF.